Listed here is a single TCR beta chain. This sample stems from a study of blood T cell repertoires in COVID-19. About the study: The United States, Italy and Spain were the sources of the acute and convalescent COVID-19 samples. PBMCs, B-cell-depleted T cells, or T cells were the source of the cDNA or gDNA that made up the material.

Per germline, CDR1 LNHDA and CDR2 SQIVND (reference sequence). After removal of 9 bases from V and 2 bases from J, the junction contained 3 bases not matched to a gene. This CDR3 has 15 residues. In the authors' workflow: Amplification of reference gene primers provided the estimated nucleated cell counts. Assay: immunoSEQ multiplex PCR; the TCRdb copy retains only in-frame clones and omits some. V and J calls plus clone size are reproduced from that table; the DNA served to infer D and trimming. Among approximately 240,000 clones listed, 83% were seen once. This sequence joins TRBV19 and TRBJ2-6; 11 bases match TRBD1. The sequenced material came from peripheral blood. The TCR comes from a human donor in a cohort sampled during active COVID-19. The CDR3 nucleotides are TGTGCCAGCCGGACAGGGGGCACTGGGGCCAACGTCCTGACTTTC. Translation gives CASRTGGTGANVLTF. The variable domain in full, completed from reference TRBV19 and TRBJ2-6, reads DGGITQSPKYLFRKEGQNVTLSCEQNLNHDAMYWYRQDPGQGLRLIYYSQIVNDFQKGDIAEGYSVSREKKESFPLTVTSAQKNPTAFYLCASRTGGTGANVLTFGAGSRLTVL.